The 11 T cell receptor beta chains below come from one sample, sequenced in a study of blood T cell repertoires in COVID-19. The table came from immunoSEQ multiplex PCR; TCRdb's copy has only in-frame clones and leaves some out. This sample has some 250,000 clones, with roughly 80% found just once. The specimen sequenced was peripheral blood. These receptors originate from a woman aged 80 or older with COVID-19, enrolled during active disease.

CDR3 DNA sequence: TGCGCCAGCAGTTCGCGGGGACAGCAATACGAGCAGTACTTC. Encoded protein: CASSSRGQQYEQYF. The chain is built from TRBV5-1 and TRBJ2-7; a weak D match, TRBD1 (7 bases). CDR3 length: 14 amino acids. Germline loops: CDR1 SGHRS, CDR2 YFSETQ. Trimming stripped 5 bases from V and 4 bases from J, with 16 bases between. Based on the CDR3 plus reference TRBV5-1 and TRBJ2-7, the full variable domain is KAGVTQTPRYLIKTRGQQVTLSCSPISGHRSVSWYQQTPGQGLQFLFEYFSETQRNKGNFPGRFSGRQFSNSRSEMNVSTLELGDSALYLCASSSRGQQYEQYFGPGTRLTVT.

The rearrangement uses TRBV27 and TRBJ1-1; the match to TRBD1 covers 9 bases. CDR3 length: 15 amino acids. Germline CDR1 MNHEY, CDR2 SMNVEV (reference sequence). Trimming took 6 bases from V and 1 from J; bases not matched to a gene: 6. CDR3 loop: CASRKEDRGNTEAFF. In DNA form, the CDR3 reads TGTGCCAGCAGAAAGGAGGACAGGGGGAACACTGAAGCTTTCTTT.

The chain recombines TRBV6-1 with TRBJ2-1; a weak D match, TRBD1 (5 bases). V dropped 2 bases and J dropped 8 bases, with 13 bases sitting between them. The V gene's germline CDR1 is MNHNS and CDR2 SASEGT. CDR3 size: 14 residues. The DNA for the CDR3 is TGTGCCAGCAGTGAATTGGGCAGGGCGGATGAGCAGTTCTTC. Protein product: CASSELGRADEQFF.

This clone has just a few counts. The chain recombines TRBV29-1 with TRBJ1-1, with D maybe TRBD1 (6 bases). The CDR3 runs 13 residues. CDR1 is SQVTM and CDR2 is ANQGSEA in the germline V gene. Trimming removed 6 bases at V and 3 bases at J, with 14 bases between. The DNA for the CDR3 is TGCAGCGTCTACAGGGAGGGGTACACTGAAGCTTTCTTT. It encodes CSVYREGYTEAFF.

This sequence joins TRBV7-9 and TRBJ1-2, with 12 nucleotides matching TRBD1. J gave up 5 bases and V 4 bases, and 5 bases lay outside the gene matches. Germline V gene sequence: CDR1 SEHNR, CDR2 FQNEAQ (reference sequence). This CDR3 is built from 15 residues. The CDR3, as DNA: TGTGCCAGCAGCTCCGGGACAGGGGGCTGGTATGGCTACACCTTC. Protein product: CASSSGTGGWYGYTF.

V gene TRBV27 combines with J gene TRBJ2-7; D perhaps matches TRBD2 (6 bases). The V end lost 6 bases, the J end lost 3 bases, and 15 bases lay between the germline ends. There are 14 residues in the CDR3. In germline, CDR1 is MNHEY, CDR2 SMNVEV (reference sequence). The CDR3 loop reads CASSPTSRGYEQYF. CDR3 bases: TGTGCCAGCAGCCCGACTAGTAGGGGCTACGAGCAGTACTTC.

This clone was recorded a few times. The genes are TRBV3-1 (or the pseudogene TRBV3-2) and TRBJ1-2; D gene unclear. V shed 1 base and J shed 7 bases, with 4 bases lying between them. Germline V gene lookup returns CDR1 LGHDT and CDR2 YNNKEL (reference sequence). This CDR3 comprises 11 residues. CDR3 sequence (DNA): TGTGCCAGCAGCCAAGCAGGTGGCTACACCTTC. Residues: CASSQAGGYTF.

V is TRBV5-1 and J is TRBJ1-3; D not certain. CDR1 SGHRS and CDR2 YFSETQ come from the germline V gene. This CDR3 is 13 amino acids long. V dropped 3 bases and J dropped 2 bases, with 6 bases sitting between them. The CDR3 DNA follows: TGCGCCAGCAGCTCAGGTACTGGAAACACCATATATTTT. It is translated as CASSSGTGNTIYF.

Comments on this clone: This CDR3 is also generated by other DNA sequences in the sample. The CDR3 protein is CASSLQENTEAFF. CDR3 in DNA: TGTGCCAGCAGCTTACAGGAGAACACTGAAGCTTTCTTT. The chain combines TRBV7-9 with TRBJ1-1; D call uncertain. This CDR3 region has 13 residues. Germline assignment: CDR1 SEHNR and CDR2 FQNEAQ (reference sequence). The ends were cut back, 2 bases at V and 1 base at J, with 5 bases in the middle.

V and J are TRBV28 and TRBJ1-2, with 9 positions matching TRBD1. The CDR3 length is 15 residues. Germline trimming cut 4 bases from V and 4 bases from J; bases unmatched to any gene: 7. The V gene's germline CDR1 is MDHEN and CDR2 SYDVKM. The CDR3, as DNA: TGTGCCAGCAGTTCCGGGGACAGGGCCGGCTATGGCTACACCTTC. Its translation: CASSSGDRAGYGYTF.

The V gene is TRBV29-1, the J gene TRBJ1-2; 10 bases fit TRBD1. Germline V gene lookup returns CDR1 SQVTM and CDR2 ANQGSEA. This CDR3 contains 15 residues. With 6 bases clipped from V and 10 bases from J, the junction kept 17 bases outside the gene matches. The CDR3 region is CSVLGLLGTGEFYTF. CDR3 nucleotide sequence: TGCAGCGTCTTAGGTTTACTTGGGACAGGGGAATTCTACACCTTC. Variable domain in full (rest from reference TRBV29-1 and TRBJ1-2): SAVISQKPSRDICQRGTSLTIQCQVDSQVTMMFWYRQQPGQSLTLIATANQGSEATYESGFVIDKFPISRPNLTFSTLTVSNMSPEDSSIYLCSVLGLLGTGEFYTFGSGTRLTVV.